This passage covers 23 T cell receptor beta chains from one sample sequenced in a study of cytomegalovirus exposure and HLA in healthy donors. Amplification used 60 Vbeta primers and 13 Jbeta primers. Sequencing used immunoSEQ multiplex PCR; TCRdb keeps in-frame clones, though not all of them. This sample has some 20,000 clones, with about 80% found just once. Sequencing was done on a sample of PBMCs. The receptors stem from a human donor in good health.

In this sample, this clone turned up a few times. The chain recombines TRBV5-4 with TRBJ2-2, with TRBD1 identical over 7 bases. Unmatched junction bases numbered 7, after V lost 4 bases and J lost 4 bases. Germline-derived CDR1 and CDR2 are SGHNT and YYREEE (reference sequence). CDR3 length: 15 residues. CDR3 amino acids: CASSPTGQLTGELFF. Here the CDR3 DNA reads TGTGCCAGCAGCCCGACGGGACAGCTCACCGGGGAGCTGTTTTTT.

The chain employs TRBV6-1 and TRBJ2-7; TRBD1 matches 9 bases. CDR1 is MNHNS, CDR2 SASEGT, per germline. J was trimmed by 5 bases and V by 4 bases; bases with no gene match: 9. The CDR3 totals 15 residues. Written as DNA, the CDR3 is TGTGCCAGCAGTGCCTCGACAGGGGGTAAGAACGAGCAGTACTTC. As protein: CASSASTGGKNEQYF.

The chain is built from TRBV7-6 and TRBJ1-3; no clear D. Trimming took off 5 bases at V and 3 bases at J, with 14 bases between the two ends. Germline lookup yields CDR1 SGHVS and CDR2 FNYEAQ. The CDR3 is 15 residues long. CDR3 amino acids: CASSPPRGHGNTIYF. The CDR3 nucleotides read TGTGCCAGCAGCCCTCCTCGAGGGCATGGAAACACCATATATTTT.

CDR3 loop: CAWGTSGRNEQFF. The CDR3, as DNA: TGTGCCTGGGGCACTAGCGGGAGGAATGAGCAGTTCTTC. The chain is built from TRBV30 and TRBJ2-1; 12 bases match TRBD2. Germline lookup yields CDR1 GTSNPN and CDR2 SVGIG (reference sequence). V gave up 5 bases and J gave up 7 bases; unmatched junction bases: 3. The CDR3 loop spans 13 amino acids.

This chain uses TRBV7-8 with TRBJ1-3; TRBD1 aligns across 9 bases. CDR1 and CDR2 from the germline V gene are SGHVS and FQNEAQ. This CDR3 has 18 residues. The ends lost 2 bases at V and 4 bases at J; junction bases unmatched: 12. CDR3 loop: CASSLIGTGPSRGNTIYF. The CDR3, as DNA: TGTGCCAGCAGCTTAATAGGGACAGGGCCCTCGAGAGGAAACACCATATATTTT.

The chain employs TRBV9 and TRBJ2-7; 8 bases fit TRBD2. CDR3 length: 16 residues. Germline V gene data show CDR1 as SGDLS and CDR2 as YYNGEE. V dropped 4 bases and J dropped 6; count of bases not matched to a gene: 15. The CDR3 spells CASSPLRGLASGEQYF. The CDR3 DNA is TGTGCCAGCAGCCCGCTCCGAGGACTAGCTTCCGGCGAGCAGTACTTC.

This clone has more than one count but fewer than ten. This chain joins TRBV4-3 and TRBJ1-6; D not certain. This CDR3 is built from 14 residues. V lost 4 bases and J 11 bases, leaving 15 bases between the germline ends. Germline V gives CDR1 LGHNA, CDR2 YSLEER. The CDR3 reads CASSPLVQNPPLHF. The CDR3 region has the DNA TGCGCCAGCAGCCCCCTGGTACAGAATCCACCCCTCCACTTT.

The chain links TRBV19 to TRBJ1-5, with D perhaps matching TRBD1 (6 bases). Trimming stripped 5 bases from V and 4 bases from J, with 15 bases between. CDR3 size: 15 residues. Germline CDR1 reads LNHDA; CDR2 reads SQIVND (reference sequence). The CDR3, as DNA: TGTGCCAGTAGTCCTAGGGGCCAGGGGAATCAGCCCCAGCATTTT. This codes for CASSPRGQGNQPQHF. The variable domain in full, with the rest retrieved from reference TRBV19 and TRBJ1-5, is DGGITQSPKYLFRKEGQNVTLSCEQNLNHDAMYWYRQDPGQGLRLIYYSQIVNDFQKGDIAEGYSVSREKKESFPLTVTSAQKNPTAFYLCASSPRGQGNQPQHFGDGTRLSIL.

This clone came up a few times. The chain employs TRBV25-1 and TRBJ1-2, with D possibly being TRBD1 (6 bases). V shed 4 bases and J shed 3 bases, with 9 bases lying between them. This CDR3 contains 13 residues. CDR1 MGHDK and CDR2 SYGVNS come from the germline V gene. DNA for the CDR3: TGTGCCAGCAGTGGAACAGGGTACTATGGCTACACCTTC. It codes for CASSGTGYYGYTF.

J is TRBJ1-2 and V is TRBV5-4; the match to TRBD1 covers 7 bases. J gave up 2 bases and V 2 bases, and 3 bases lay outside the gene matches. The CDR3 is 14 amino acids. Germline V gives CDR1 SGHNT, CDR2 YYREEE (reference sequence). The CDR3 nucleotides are TGTGCCAGCAGCTTCGGACAGGAGAACTATGGCTACACCTTC. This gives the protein CASSFGQENYGYTF.

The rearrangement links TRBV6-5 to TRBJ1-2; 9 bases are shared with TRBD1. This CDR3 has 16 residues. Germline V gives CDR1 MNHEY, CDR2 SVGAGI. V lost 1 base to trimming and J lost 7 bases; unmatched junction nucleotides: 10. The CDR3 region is CASSYLKDRGPVGYTF. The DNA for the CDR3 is TGTGCCAGCAGTTACTTGAAGGACAGGGGTCCTGTTGGCTACACCTTC.

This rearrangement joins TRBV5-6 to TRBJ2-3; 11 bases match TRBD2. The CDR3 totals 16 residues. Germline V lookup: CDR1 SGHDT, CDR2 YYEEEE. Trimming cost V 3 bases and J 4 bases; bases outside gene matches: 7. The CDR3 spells CASSSPLAGDSDTQYF. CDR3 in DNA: TGTGCCAGCAGCTCTCCACTAGCGGGGGACTCAGATACGCAGTATTTT.

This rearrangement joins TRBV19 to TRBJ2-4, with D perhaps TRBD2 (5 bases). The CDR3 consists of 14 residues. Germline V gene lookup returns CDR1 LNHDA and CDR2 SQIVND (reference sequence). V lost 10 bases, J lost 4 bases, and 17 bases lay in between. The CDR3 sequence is CATLSGGRKNIQYF. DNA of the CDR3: TGTGCCACTCTAAGCGGAGGCCGAAAAAACATTCAGTACTTC.

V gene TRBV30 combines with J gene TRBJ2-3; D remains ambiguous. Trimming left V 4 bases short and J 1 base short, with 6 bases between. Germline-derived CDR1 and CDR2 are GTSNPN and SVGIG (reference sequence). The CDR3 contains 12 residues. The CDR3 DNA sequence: TGTGCCTGGACCCGGGGCACAGATACGCAGTATTTT. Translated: CAWTRGTDTQYF.

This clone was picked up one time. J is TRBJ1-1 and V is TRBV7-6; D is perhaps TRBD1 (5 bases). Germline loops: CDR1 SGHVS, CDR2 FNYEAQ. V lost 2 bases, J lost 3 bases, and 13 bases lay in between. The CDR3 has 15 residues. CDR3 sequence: CASSLQEGEDTEAFF. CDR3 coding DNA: TGTGCCAGCAGCTTACAGGAAGGGGAAGACACTGAAGCTTTCTTT.

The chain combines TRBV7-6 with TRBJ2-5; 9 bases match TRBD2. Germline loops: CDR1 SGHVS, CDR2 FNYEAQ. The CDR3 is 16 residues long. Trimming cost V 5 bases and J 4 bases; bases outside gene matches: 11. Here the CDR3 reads CASSQGAGGPLETQYF. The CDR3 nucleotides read TGTGCCAGCAGCCAAGGGGCGGGAGGGCCGTTAGAGACCCAGTACTTC.

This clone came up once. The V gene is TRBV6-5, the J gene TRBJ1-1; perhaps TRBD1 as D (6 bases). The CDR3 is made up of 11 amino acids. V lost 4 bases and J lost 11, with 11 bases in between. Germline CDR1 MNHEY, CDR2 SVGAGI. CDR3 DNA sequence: TGTGCCAGCAGTTTCGACAGGAATGCTTTCTTT. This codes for CASSFDRNAFF.

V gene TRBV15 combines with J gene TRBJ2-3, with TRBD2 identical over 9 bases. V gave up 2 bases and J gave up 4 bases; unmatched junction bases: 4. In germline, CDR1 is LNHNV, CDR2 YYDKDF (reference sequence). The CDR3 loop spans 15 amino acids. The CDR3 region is CATSRSSGAADTQYF. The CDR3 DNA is TGTGCCACCAGCAGATCTAGCGGGGCCGCAGATACGCAGTATTTT.

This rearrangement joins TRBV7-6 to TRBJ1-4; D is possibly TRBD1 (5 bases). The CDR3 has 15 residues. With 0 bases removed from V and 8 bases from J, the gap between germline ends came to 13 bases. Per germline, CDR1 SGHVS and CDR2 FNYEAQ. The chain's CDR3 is CASSLAIGAGEKLFF. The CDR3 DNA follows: TGTGCCAGCAGCTTAGCGATTGGGGCAGGAGAAAAACTGTTTTTT.

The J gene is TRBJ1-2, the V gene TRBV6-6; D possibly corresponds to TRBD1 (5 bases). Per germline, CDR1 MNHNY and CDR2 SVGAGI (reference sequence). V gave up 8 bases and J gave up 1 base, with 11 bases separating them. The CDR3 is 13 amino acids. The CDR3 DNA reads TGTGCCAGCGTCGACAGTTATAACTATGGCTACACCTTC. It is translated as CASVDSYNYGYTF.

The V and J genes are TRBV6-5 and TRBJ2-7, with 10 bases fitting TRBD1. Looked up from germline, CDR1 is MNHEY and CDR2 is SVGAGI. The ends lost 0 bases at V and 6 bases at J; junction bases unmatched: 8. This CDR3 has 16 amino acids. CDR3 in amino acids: CASSYSGEGTGVEQYF. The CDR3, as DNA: TGTGCCAGCAGTTACTCCGGGGAGGGGACAGGGGTCGAGCAGTACTTC.

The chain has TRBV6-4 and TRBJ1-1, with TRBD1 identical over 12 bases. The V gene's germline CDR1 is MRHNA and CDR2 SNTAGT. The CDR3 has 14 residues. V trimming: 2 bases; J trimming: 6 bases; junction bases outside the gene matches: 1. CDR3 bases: TGTGCCAGCAGTGACGGGACAGGGGGCGCTGAAGCTTTCTTT. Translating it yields CASSDGTGGAEAFF.

The CDR3 loop reads CASSHRRGSGELFF. The CDR3 nucleotides are TGTGCCAGCAGCCACAGGCGGGGGTCCGGGGAGCTGTTTTTT. The V gene is TRBV7-9, the J gene TRBJ2-2, with TRBD2 matching over 7 bases. CDR1 and CDR2 (germline): SEHNR, FQNEAQ (reference sequence). The V gene end was trimmed by 5 bases and the J gene end by 6 bases; junction bases not matched to a gene: 6. The CDR3 has 14 residues.